These T cell receptor beta chains were read from a single sample in a study of cytomegalovirus exposure and HLA in healthy donors. Generated by immunoSEQ multiplex PCR, the TCRdb table keeps only in-frame clones and is missing some. This sample's clone table lists about 70,000 clones. The sequenced sample consisted of PBMCs. These receptors all stem from a female donor in good health and CMV-seropositive. CDR3s leave out the opening cysteine and the closing phenylalanine or tryptophan. The D gene is left open where the match is weak.

V gene: TRBV28
D gene: TRBD1
J gene: TRBJ1-2
CDR3 protein: ASSLRGRLNYGYT

V gene: TRBV2
D gene: NA
J gene: TRBJ1-1
CDR3 protein: ASSSRVATEAF

V gene: TRBV19
D gene: NA
J gene: TRBJ1-4
CDR3 protein: ASTGGGHEKLF

V gene: TRBV30
D gene: TRBD1
J gene: TRBJ2-1
CDR3 protein: AWSKTGINEQF

V gene: TRBV27
D gene: NA
J gene: TRBJ1-2
CDR3 protein: ASRPQGGANYGYT

V gene: TRBV6-1
D gene: TRBD1
J gene: TRBJ2-3
CDR3 protein: ASSEDRGSTDTQY

V gene: TRBV29-1
D gene: TRBD1
J gene: TRBJ1-1
CDR3 protein: SVEYRGLGGTEAF

V gene: TRBV4-2
D gene: NA
J gene: TRBJ2-7
CDR3 protein: ASSPHRDPAYEQY

V gene: TRBV1
D gene: NA
J gene: TRBJ2-6
CDR3 protein: TSSFSSGNGANVLT

V gene: TRBV30
D gene: TRBD1
J gene: TRBJ1-3
CDR3 protein: AWSQGQGGDTIY

V gene: TRBV6-5
D gene: TRBD2
J gene: TRBJ2-7
CDR3 protein: ASSPAGVGEQY

V gene: TRBV6-5
D gene: TRBD1
J gene: TRBJ1-1
CDR3 protein: ASSNTGAVPEAF

V gene: TRBV14
D gene: NA
J gene: TRBJ1-1
CDR3 protein: ASSPRTGGEAF

V gene: TRBV30
D gene: NA
J gene: TRBJ2-5
CDR3 protein: AWRQGGQETQY

V gene: TRBV10-3
D gene: NA
J gene: TRBJ1-1
CDR3 protein: AISDEQGFTEAF

V gene: TRBV4-1
D gene: NA
J gene: TRBJ1-1
CDR3 protein: ASSPGPGLLGAF

V gene: TRBV5-8
D gene: NA
J gene: TRBJ1-5
CDR3 protein: ASSYGGGSNQPQH

V gene: TRBV5-5
D gene: TRBD1
J gene: TRBJ1-6
CDR3 protein: ASSLAGTDNSPLH

V gene: TRBV5-4
D gene: NA
J gene: TRBJ2-1
CDR3 protein: ASSNLTGSDADNEQF

V gene: TRBV4-1
D gene: NA
J gene: TRBJ2-3
CDR3 protein: ASSQDPGGTDTQY

V gene: TRBV6-4
D gene: TRBD1
J gene: TRBJ2-5
CDR3 protein: ASSGQGAGETQY

V gene: TRBV5-6
D gene: TRBD2
J gene: TRBJ2-1
CDR3 protein: ASSLMRGVGDEQF

V gene: TRBV30
D gene: TRBD1
J gene: TRBJ1-2
CDR3 protein: AWTGTGDSRGYT

V gene: TRBV9
D gene: NA
J gene: TRBJ2-2
CDR3 protein: ASSVGGTTNTGELF

V gene: TRBV2
D gene: NA
J gene: TRBJ1-5
CDR3 protein: ASRSGDLGQPQH

V gene: TRBV11-2
D gene: NA
J gene: TRBJ2-1
CDR3 protein: ASSLRLAEYNEQF

V gene: TRBV6-5
D gene: TRBD1
J gene: TRBJ1-4
CDR3 protein: ASSLAGTGNDEKLF

V gene: TRBV30
D gene: NA
J gene: TRBJ2-1
CDR3 protein: AWSVLQELDEQF